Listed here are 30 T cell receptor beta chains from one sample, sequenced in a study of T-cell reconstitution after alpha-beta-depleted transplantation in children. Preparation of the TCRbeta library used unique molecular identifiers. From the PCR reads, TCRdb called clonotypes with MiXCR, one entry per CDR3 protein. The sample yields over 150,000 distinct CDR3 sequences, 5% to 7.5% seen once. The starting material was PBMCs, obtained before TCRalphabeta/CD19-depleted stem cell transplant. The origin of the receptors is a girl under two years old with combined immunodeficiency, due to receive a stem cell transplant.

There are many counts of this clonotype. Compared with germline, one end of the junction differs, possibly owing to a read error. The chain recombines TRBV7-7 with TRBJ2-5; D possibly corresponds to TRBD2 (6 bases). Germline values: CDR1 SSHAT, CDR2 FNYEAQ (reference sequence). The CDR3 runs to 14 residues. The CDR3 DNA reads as TGTGCTAGCAGCTTAGCGGCAACAGAAGGGACCCAGTACTTC. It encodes CASSLAATEGTQYF.

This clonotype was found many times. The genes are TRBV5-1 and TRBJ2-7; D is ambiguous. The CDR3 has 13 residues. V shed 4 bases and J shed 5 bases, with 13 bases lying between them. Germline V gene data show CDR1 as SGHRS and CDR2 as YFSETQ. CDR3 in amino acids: CASSPSGHHEQYF. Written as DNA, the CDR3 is TGCGCCAGCAGCCCAAGTGGGCACCACGAGCAGTACTTC.

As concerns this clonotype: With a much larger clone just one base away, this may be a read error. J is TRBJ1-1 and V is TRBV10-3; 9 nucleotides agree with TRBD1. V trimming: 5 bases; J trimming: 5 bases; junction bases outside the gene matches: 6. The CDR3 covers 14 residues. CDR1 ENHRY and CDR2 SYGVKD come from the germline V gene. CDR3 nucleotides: TGTGCCATCAGTAACACAGGGGGCTGGACTGAAGCTTTCTTT. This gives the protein CAISNTGGWTEAFF.

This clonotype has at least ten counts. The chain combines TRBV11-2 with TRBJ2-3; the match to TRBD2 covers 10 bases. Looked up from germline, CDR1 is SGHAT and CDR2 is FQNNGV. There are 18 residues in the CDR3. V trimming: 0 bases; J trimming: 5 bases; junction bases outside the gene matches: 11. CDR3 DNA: TGTGCCAGCAGCTTAGATTCGGCCCTAGCGGGAGTGCAAGATACGCAGTATTTT. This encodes CASSLDSALAGVQDTQYF.

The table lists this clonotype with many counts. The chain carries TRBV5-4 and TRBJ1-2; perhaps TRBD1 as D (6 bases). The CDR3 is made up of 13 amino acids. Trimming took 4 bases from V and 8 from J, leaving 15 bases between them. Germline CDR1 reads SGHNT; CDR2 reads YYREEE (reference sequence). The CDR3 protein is CASSPVQGGGYTF. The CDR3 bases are TGTGCCAGCAGCCCGGTACAGGGTGGGGGCTACACCTTC.

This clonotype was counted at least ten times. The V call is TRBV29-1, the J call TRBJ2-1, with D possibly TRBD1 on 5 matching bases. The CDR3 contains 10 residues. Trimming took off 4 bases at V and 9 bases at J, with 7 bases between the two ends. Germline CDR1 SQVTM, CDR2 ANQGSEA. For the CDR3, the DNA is TGCAGCGTTGTAGGGGTTGAGCAGTTCTTC. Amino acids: CSVVGVEQFF.

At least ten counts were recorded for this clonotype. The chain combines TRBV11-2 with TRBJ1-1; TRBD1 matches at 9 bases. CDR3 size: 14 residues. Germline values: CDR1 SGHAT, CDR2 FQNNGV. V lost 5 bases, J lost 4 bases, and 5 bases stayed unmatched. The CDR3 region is CASSPRTGVTEAFF. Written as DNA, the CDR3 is TGTGCCAGCAGCCCCCGGACAGGGGTCACTGAAGCTTTCTTT.

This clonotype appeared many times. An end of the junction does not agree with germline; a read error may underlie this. This CDR3 reads CASSLGGLAYGQYF. The CDR3 region has the DNA TGTGCCAGCAGCTTGGGCGGCCTAGCTTACGGGCAGTACTTC. The chain links TRBV7-9 to TRBJ2-7; a possible D gene is TRBD2 (5 bases). The CDR3 covers 14 residues. Germline V gene sequence: CDR1 SEHNR, CDR2 FQNEAQ (reference sequence).

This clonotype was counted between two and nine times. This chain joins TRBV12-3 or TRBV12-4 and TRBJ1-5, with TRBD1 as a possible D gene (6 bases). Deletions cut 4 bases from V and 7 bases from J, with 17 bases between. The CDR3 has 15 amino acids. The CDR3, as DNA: TGTGCCAGCAGTTACGACTCCACGGGGGCACAGCCCCAGCATTTT. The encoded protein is CASSYDSTGAQPQHF.

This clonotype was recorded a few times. The CDR3 here is CSARVAEAYNEQFF. DNA for the CDR3: TGCAGTGCTAGGGTAGCGGAGGCCTACAATGAGCAGTTCTTC. V usage is TRBV20-1 and J usage is TRBJ2-1; TRBD2 might be the D (6 bases). CDR1 and CDR2 from the germline V gene are DFQATT and SNEGSKA (reference sequence). The CDR3 is 14 residues long. Trimming took off 3 bases at V and 2 bases at J, with 11 bases between the two ends.

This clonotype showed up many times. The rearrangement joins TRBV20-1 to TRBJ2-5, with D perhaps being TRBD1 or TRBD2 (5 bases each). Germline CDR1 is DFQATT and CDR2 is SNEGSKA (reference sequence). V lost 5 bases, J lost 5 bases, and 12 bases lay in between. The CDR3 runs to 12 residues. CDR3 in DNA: TGCAGTGCTCTAGTGGGGGTGGAGACCCAGTACTTC. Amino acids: CSALVGVETQYF.

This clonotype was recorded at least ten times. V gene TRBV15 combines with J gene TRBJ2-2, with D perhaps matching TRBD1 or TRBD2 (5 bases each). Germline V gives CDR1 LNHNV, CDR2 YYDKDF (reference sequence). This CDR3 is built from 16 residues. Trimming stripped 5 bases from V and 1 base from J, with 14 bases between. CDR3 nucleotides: TGTGCCACCAGCCCTAGAACAGGACTGAACACCGGGGAGCTGTTTTTT. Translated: CATSPRTGLNTGELFF.

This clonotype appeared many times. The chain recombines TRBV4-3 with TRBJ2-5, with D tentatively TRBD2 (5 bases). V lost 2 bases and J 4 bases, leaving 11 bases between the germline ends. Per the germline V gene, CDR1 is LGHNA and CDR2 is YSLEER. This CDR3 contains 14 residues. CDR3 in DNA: TGCGCCAGCAGCCAATCCCGTGAGGGAGAGACCCAGTACTTC. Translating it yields CASSQSREGETQYF.

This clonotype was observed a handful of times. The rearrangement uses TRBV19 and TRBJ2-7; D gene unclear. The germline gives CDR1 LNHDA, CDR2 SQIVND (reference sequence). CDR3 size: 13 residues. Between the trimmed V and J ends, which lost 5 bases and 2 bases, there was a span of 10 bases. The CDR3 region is CASSFAPPYEQYF. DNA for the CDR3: TGTGCCAGTAGTTTCGCTCCCCCCTACGAGCAGTACTTC.

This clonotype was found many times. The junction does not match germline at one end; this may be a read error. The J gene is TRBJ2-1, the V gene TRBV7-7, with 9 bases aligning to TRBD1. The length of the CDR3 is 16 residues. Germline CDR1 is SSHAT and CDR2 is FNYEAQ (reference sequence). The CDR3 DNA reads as TGTGCTAGCAGCCGTTTGCCGGGACAGGGTGACAATGAGCAGTTCTTC. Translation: CASSRLPGQGDNEQFF.

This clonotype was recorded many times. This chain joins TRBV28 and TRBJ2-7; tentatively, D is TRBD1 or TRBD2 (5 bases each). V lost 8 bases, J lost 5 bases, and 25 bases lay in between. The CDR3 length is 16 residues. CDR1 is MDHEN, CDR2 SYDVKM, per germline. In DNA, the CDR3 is TGTGCCAGCGGCCTCCATGGGGGTTATGGTTTGGACGAGCAGTACTTC. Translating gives CASGLHGGYGLDEQYF.

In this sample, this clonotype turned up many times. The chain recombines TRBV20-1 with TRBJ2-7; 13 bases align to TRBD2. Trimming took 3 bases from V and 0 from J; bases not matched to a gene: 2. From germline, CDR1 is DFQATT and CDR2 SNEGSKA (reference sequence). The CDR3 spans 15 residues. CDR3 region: CSARGLAGRSYEQYF. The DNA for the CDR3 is TGCAGTGCTAGGGGACTAGCGGGGCGCTCCTACGAGCAGTACTTC.

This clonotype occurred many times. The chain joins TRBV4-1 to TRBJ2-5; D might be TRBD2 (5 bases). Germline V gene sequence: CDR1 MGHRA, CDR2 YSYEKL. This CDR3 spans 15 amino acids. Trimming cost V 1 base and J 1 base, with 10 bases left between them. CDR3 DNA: TGCGCCAGCAGCCAAGGAAGTCTAGCCCAAGAGACCCAGTACTTC. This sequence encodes CASSQGSLAQETQYF.

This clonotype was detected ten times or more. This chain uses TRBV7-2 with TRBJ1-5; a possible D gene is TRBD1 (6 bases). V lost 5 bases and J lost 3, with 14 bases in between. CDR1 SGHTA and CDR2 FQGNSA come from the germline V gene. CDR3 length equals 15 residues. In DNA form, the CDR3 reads TGTGCCAGCAGCGTCAGGGGTTCAAACAATCAGCCCCAGCATTTT. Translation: CASSVRGSNNQPQHF.

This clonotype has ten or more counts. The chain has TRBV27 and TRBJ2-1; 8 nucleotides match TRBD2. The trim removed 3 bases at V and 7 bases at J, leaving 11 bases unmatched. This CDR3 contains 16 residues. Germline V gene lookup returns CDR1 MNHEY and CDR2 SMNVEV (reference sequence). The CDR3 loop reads CASSLLSGNGLNEQFF. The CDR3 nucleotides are TGTGCCAGCAGTTTGCTTAGCGGGAATGGTTTGAATGAGCAGTTCTTC.

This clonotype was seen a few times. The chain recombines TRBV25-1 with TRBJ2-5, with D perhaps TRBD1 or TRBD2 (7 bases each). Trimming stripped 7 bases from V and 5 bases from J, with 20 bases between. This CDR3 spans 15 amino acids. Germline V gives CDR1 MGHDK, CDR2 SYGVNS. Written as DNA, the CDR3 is TGTGCCAGCACATTGTTCAGGGGGGGGGCTGAGACCCAGTACTTC. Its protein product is CASTLFRGGAETQYF.

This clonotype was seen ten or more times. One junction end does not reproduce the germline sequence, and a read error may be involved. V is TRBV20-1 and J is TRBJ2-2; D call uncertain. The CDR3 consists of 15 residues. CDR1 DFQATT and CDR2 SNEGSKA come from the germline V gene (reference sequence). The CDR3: CSASRQMVNSGELFF. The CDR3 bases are TGCAGTGCAAGTAGACAAATGGTGAACTCCGGGGAGCTGTTTTTT.

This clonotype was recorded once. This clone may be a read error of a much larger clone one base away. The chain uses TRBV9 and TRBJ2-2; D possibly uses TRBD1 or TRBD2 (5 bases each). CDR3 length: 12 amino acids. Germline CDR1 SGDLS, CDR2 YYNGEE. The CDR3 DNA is TGTGCCAGCAGGGAGGACACCTGGGAGCTGTTTTTT. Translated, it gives CASREDTWELFF.

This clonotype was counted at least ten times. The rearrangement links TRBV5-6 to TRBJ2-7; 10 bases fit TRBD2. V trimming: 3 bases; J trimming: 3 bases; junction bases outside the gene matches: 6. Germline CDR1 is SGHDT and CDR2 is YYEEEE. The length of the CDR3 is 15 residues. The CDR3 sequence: CASSWASGSVYEQYF. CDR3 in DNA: TGTGCCAGCAGCTGGGCTAGCGGGAGCGTCTACGAGCAGTACTTC.

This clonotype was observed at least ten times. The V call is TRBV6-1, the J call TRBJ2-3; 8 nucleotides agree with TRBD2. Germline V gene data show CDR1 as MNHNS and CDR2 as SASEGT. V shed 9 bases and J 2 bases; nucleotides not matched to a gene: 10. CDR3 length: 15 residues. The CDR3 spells CASQGGGRFTDTQYF. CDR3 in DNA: TGTGCCAGTCAGGGTGGCGGGAGGTTCACAGATACGCAGTATTTT.

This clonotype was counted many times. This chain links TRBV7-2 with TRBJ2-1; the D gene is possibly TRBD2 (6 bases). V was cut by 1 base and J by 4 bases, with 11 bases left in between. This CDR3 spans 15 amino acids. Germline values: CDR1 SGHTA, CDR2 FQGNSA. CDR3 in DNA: TGTGCCAGCAGCTTAGATGGTGGGAGGTACAATGAGCAGTTCTTC. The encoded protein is CASSLDGGRYNEQFF.

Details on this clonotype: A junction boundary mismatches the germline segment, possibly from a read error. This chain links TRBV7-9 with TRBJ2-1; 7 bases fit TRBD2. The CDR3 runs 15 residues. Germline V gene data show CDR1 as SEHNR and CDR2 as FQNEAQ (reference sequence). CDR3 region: CASSLLAVIYKEQFF. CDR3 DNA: TGTGCCAGCAGCCTGCTAGCGGTTATCTACAAAGAGCAGTTCTTC.

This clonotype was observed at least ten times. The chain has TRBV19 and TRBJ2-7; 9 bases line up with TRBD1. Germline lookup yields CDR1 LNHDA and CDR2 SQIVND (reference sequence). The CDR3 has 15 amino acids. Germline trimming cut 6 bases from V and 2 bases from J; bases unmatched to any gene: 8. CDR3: CASSMGTGNTYEQYF. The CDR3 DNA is TGTGCCAGTAGCATGGGGACAGGGAATACCTACGAGCAGTACTTC.

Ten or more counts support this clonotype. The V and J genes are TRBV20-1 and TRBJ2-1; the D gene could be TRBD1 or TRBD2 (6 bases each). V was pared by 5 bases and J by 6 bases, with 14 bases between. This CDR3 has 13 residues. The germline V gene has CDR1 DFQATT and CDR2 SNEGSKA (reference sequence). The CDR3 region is CSAPKGGFNEQFF. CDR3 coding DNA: TGCAGTGCTCCCAAGGGGGGCTTCAATGAGCAGTTCTTC.

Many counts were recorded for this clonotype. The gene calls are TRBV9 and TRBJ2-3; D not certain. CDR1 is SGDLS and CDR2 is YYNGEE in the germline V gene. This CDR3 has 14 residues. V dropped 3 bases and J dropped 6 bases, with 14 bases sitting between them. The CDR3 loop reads CASSGKLDPDTQYF. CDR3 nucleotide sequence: TGTGCCAGCAGCGGCAAGTTGGATCCGGATACGCAGTATTTT.